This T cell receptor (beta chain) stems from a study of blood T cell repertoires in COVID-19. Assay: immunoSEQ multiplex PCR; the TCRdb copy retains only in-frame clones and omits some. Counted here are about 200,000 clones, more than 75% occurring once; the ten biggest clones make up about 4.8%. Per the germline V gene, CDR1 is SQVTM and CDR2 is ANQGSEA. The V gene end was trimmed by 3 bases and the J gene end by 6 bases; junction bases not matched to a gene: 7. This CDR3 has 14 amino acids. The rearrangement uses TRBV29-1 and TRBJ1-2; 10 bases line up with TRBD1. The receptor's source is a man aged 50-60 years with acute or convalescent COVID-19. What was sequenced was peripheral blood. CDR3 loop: CSVERDRGSHGYTF. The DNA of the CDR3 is TGCAGCGTTGAGAGGGACAGGGGTAGCCATGGCTACACCTTC.